This TCR beta chain is from a study of cytomegalovirus exposure and HLA in healthy donors. Study background: Among about 179 million T cells, an earlier analysis found about 110 million unique TCR beta sequences. Study-level findings and limits: Trimming of TCR beta V- and J-genes showed a link, identified in a later analysis, to a missense DCLRE1C variant. The records held CMV serostatus as the only immune exposure information. Evidence from a later analysis indicated that most CMV-associated TCR beta chains looked HLA-restricted.

This CDR3 comprises 14 residues. V gave up 2 bases and J gave up 4 bases, with 12 bases separating them. Germline CDR1 and CDR2: MNHEY and SVGAGI. Researchers ran the PCR with 60 Vbeta and 13 Jbeta primers. Sequencing was performed with immunoSEQ multiplex PCR; in TCRdb, only in-frame clones are kept and a portion is missing. The top ten hold around 1.5% of the sample, which has around 170,000 clones, roughly 79% seen once. Details on this clone: The antigen is unknown.

This clonotype was obtained from a middle-aged man in good health and CMV-seronegative. This rearrangement joins TRBV6-5 to TRBJ2-7; D possibly corresponds to TRBD2 (6 bases). Sequenced material: PBMCs. The CDR3 DNA reads as TGTGCCAGCAGTTACCGGGGGTTAGGGTACGAGCAGTACTTC. Translated: CASSYRGLGYEQYF.